The 15 T cell receptor beta chains listed next were all sequenced from one sample in a study of shared clonotypes between healthy human individuals. This table comes from immunoSEQ multiplex PCR, and its TCRdb copy is limited to in-frame clones, with some not included. The sample lists 2 million to 2.5 million clones; 93% were seen once. The sequencing input was naive CD4+ T cells from PBMCs. Subset reported: CD45RA+ positively selected. The receptors shown here come from a man aged 18 to 35 in good health. Some clones in this sample may be carry-over from other donors' samples.

This chain joins TRBV30 and TRBJ2-7; D uncertain. The germline V gene encodes CDR1 GTSNPN and CDR2 SVGIG (reference sequence). With 3 bases removed from V and 7 bases from J, the gap between germline ends came to 22 bases. The CDR3 spans 15 residues. The CDR3 bases are TGTGCCTGGAGCGCCCCTGGGGTGGTCCTACGGGAGCAGTACTTC. Translated: CAWSAPGVVLREQYF.

The chain is built from TRBV5-1 and TRBJ2-7, with D perhaps matching TRBD2 (5 bases). The V and J ends lost 2 bases and 2 bases respectively, with 8 bases between them. The CDR3 covers 13 residues. The germline CDR1 and CDR2 sequences are SGHRS and YFSETQ. The CDR3, as DNA: TGCGCCAGCAGCTTCGGGGTTCCCTACGAGCAGTACTTC. It encodes CASSFGVPYEQYF.

This clone has just one count. The rearrangement links TRBV2 to TRBJ1-1; no reliable D call. Germline V lookup: CDR1 SNHLY, CDR2 FYNNEI. With 3 bases removed from V and 3 bases from J, the gap between germline ends came to 11 bases. This CDR3 spans 14 amino acids. The DNA for the CDR3 is TGTGCCAGCAGTGAGAACCAACGGGACACTGAAGCTTTCTTT. This translates into CASSENQRDTEAFF.

The rearrangement uses TRBV28 and TRBJ2-1; the D gene is possibly TRBD2 (5 bases). Germline-derived CDR1 and CDR2 are MDHEN and SYDVKM. This CDR3 contains 12 residues. The V and J ends lost 5 bases and 8 bases respectively, with 10 bases between them. CDR3 amino acids: CASSDSRDEQFF. The DNA of the CDR3 is TGTGCCAGCAGTGACTCGCGGGATGAGCAGTTCTTC.

The rearrangement joins TRBV28 to TRBJ1-5; D is uncertain. Per the germline V gene, CDR1 is MDHEN and CDR2 is SYDVKM. The CDR3 spans 16 residues. The germline V and J ends were trimmed by 5 bases and 2 bases, with 16 bases remaining between them. This chain's CDR3 is CASSRAYLEGNQPQHF. CDR3 coding DNA: TGTGCCAGCAGTAGGGCCTACCTCGAGGGCAATCAGCCCCAGCATTTT. Full variable domain (rest looked up from reference TRBV28 and TRBJ1-5): DVKVTQSSRYLVKRTGEKVFLECVQDMDHENMFWYRQDPGLGLRLIYFSYDVKMKEKGDIPEGYSVSREKKERFSLILESASTNQTSMYLCASSRAYLEGNQPQHFGDGTRLSIL.

This rearrangement joins TRBV7-3 to TRBJ2-3, with TRBD2 matching over 8 bases. Germline V gene sequence: CDR1 SGHTA, CDR2 FQGTGA. This CDR3 comprises 16 residues. Trimming cost V 2 bases and J 3 bases; bases outside gene matches: 7. CDR3 nucleotide sequence: TGTGCCAGCAGCTTAGGTGGCGGGAGGTCGACAGATACGCAGTATTTT. Translated, it gives CASSLGGGRSTDTQYF.

Comment on this clone: This specimen includes other DNA sequences encoding the same CDR3. This chain connects TRBV28 to TRBJ2-5; D call uncertain. The CDR3 length is 11 residues. CDR1 MDHEN and CDR2 SYDVKM come from the germline V gene. V dropped 7 bases and J dropped 4 bases, with 7 bases sitting between them. The CDR3 DNA sequence: TGTGCCAGCAAGAACAGAGAGACCCAGTACTTC. It codes for CASKNRETQYF.

This clone was recorded only once. Here the CDR3 reads CATTQTGTSGSRWQFF. For the CDR3, the DNA is TGTGCCACCACCCAAACCGGGACTAGCGGGAGCCGTTGGCAGTTCTTC. The chain couples TRBV15 to TRBJ2-1, with TRBD2 matching over 14 bases. Looked up from germline, CDR1 is LNHNV and CDR2 is YYDKDF (reference sequence). The CDR3 runs to 16 residues. V lost 7 bases to trimming and J lost 12 bases; unmatched junction nucleotides: 14.

This chain joins TRBV4-2 and TRBJ1-5; D not resolved. CDR3 length: 17 residues. Germline assignment: CDR1 LGHNA and CDR2 YNFKEQ. Trimming left V 0 bases short and J 0 bases short, with 12 bases between. The CDR3 spells CASSQDQGINSNQPQHF. The DNA of the CDR3 is TGTGCCAGCAGCCAAGATCAAGGTATTAATAGCAATCAGCCCCAGCATTTT.

V usage is TRBV5-1 and J usage is TRBJ1-2, with TRBD1 matching over 8 bases. The CDR3 spans 16 residues. Trimming cost V 0 bases and J 3 bases; bases outside gene matches: 7. The germline gives CDR1 SGHRS, CDR2 YFSETQ. The CDR3 DNA reads as TGCGCCAGCAGCTTGGGTCCCAGGGGGCGCGACTATGGCTACACCTTC. Translating gives CASSLGPRGRDYGYTF.

The chain links TRBV30 to TRBJ2-7; possible D gene TRBD2, 5 bases. The CDR3 consists of 11 residues. Germline loops: CDR1 GTSNPN, CDR2 SVGIG (reference sequence). V gave up 0 bases and J gave up 12 bases, with 12 bases separating them. CDR3 coding DNA: TGTGCCTGGAGTGTAGGAGGTCGGGGGTACTTC. As protein: CAWSVGGRGYF.

This chain links TRBV27 with TRBJ2-2, with D possibly matching TRBD1 (5 bases). The germline V and J ends were trimmed by 5 bases and 6 bases, with 16 bases remaining between them. The CDR3 runs 15 residues. The germline V gene has CDR1 MNHEY and CDR2 SMNVEV (reference sequence). In nucleotides, the CDR3 is TGTGCCAGCAGTCTTAATAGCAGGGCCCCCGGGGAGCTGTTTTTT. Residues: CASSLNSRAPGELFF.

The rearrangement links TRBV7-9 to TRBJ1-2; D gene uncertain. CDR3 length: 14 amino acids. V was clipped by 3 bases and J by 7 bases, with 15 bases between them. Per germline, CDR1 SEHNR and CDR2 FQNEAQ (reference sequence). The CDR3 sequence is CASSLAAGNGGYTF. The CDR3 bases are TGTGCCAGCAGCTTGGCGGCCGGGAATGGTGGCTACACCTTC.

The chain joins TRBV5-1 to TRBJ1-1; D uncertain. V lost 0 bases, J lost 6 bases, and 9 bases lay in between. This CDR3 has 13 residues. Per germline, CDR1 SGHRS and CDR2 YFSETQ. The CDR3 DNA reads TGCGCCAGCAGCTTGGTACCCCGAGCTGAAGCTTTCTTT. This encodes CASSLVPRAEAFF.

With regard to this clone: Other DNA sequences of this sample code for an identical CDR3. The chain has TRBV28 and TRBJ1-5; D is perhaps TRBD1 (6 bases). V lost 5 bases and J lost 0, with 11 bases in between. The CDR3 loop spans 15 amino acids. The germline V gene has CDR1 MDHEN and CDR2 SYDVKM. The CDR3 region has the DNA TGTGCCAGCAGTCTACAGGGATATAGCAATCAGCCCCAGCATTTT. It translates to CASSLQGYSNQPQHF.